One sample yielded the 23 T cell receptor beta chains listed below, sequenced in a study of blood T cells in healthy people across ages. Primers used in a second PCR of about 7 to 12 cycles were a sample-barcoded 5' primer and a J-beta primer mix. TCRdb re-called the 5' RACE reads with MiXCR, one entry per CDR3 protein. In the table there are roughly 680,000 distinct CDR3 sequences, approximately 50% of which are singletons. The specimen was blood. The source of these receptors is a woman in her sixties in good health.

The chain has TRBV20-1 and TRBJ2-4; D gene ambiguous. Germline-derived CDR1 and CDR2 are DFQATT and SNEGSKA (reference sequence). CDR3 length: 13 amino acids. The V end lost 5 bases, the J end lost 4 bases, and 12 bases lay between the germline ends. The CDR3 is CSAAAQAKNIQYF. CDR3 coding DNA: TGCAGTGCTGCCGCCCAGGCGAAAAACATTCAGTACTTC.

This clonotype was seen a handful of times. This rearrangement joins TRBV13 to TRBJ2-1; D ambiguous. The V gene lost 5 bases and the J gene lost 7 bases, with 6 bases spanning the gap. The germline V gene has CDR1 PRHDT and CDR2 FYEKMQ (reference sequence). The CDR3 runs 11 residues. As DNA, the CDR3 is TGTGCCAGCAGCGGGCCTAATGAGCAGTTCTTC. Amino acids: CASSGPNEQFF.

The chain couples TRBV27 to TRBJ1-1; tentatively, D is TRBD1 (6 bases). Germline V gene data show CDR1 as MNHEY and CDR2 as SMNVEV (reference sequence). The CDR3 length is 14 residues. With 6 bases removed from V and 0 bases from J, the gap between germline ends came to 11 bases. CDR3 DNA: TGTGCCAGCAGGGCGGACAGTATGAACACTGAAGCTTTCTTT. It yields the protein CASRADSMNTEAFF.

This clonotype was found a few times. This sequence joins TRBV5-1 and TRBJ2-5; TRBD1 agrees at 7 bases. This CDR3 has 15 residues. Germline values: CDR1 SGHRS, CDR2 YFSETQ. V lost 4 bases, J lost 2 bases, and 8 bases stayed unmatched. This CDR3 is CASSKLPGQQETQYF. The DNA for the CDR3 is TGCGCCAGCAGCAAATTACCGGGACAGCAAGAGACCCAGTACTTC.

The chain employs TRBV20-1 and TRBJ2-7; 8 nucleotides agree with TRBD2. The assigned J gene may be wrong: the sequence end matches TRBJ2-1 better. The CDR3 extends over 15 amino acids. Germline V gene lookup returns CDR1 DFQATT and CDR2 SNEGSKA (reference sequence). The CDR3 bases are TGCAGTGCTAGAGATCTAAGCGGGAGCTACAATGAGCAGTTCTTC. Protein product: CSARDLSGSYNEQFF.

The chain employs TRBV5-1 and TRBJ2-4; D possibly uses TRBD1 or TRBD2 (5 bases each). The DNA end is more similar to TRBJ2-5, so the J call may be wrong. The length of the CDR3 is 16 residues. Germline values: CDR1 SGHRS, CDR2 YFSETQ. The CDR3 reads CASSWGRATAEETQYF. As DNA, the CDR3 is TGCGCCAGCAGCTGGGGACGGGCTACCGCTGAAGAGACCCAGTACTTC.

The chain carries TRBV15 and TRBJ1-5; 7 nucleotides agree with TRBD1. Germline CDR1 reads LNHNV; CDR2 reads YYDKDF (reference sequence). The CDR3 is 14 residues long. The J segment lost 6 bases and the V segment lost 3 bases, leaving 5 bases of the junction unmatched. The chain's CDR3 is CATSSRGMGQPQHF. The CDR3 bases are TGTGCCACCAGCAGCAGGGGGATGGGTCAGCCCCAGCATTTT.

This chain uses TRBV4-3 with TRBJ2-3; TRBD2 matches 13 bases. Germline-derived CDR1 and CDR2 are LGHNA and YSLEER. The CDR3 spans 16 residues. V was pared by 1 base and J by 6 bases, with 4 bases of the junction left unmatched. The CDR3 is CASSQVGLAGPDTQYF. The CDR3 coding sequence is TGCGCCAGCAGCCAAGTGGGACTAGCGGGACCTGATACGCAGTATTTT.

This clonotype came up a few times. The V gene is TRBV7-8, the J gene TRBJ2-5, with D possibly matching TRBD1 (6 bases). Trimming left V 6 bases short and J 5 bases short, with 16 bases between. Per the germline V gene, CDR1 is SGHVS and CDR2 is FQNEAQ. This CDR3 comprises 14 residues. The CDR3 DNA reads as TGTGCCAGCAGTCCCCGGGACACGGGGGAGACCCAGTACTTC. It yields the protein CASSPRDTGETQYF.

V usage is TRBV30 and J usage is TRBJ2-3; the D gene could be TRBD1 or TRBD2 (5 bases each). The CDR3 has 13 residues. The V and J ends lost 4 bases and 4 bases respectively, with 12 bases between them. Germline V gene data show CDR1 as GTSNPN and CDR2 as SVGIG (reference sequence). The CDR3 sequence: CAWKRVGPDTQYF. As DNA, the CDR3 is TGTGCCTGGAAGAGGGTGGGGCCAGATACGCAGTATTTT.

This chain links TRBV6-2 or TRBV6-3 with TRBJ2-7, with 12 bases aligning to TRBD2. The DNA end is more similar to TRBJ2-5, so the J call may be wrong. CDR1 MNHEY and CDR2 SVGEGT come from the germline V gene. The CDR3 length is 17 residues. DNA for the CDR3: TGTGCCAGCAGTTACGGACGGACTAGCGGGAAAGATGAGACCCAGTACTTC. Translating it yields CASSYGRTSGKDETQYF.

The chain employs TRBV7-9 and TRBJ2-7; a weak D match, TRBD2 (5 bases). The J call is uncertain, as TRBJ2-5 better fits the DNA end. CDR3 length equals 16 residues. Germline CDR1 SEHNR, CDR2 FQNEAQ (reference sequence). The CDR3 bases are TGTGCCAGCAGCCTATCTGGGAGTTCGGGATGGGAGACCCAGTACTTC. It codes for CASSLSGSSGWETQYF.

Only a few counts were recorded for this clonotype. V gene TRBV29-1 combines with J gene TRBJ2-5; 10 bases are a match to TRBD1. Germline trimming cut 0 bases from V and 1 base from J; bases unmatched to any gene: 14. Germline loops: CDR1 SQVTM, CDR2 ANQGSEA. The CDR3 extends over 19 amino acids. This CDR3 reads CSVEDRLMGQGFFQETQYF. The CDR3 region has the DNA TGCAGCGTTGAAGATCGGTTAATGGGACAGGGGTTTTTCCAAGAGACCCAGTACTTC. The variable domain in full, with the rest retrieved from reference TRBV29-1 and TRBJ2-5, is SAVISQKPSRDICQRGTSLTIQCQVDSQVTMMFWYRQQPGQSLTLIATANQGSEATYESGFVIDKFPISRPNLTFSTLTVSNMSPEDSSIYLCSVEDRLMGQGFFQETQYFGPGTRLLVL.

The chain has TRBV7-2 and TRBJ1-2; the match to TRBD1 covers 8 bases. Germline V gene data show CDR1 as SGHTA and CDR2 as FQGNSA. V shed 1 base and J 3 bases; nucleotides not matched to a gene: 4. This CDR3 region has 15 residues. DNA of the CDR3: TGTGCCAGCAGCTTAGGACAGGGGACATACTATGGCTACACCTTC. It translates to CASSLGQGTYYGYTF. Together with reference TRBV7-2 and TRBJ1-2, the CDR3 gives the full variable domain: GAGVSQSPSNKVTEKGKDVELRCDPISGHTALYWYRQSLGQGLEFLIYFQGNSAPDKSGLPSDRFSAERTGGSVSTLTIQRTQQEDSAVYLCASSLGQGTYYGYTFGSGTRLTVV.

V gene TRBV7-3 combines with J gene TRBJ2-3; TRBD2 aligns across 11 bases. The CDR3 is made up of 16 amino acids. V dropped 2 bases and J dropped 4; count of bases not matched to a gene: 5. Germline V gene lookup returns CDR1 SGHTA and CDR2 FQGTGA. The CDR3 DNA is TGTGCCAGCAGCTTAGGTTCTAGCGGGAGGTCAGATACGCAGTATTTT. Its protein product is CASSLGSSGRSDTQYF.

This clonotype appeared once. CDR3 region: CASSPQGQTEETQYF. In nucleotides, the CDR3 is TGTGCCAGCTCACCACAAGGGCAGACAGAAGAGACCCAGTACTTC. V usage is TRBV18 and J usage is TRBJ2-5, with D perhaps matching TRBD1 (5 bases). The germline V and J ends were trimmed by 1 base and 3 bases, with 12 bases remaining between them. The CDR3 has 15 amino acids. Germline V lookup: CDR1 KGHSH, CDR2 LQKENI.

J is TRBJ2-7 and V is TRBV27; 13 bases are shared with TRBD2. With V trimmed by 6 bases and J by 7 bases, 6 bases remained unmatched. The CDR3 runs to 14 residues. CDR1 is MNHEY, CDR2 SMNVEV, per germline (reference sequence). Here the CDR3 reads CASRRLAGGWEQYF. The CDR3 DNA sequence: TGTGCCAGCAGGAGACTAGCGGGAGGCTGGGAGCAGTACTTC.

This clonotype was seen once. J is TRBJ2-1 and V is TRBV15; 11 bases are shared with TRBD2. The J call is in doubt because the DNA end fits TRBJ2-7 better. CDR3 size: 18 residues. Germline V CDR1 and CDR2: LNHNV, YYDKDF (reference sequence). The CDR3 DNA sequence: TGTGCCACCAGCAGAGCCGGGGGGACTAGCGGCTCCTACAATGAGCAGTACTTC. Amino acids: CATSRAGGTSGSYNEQYF.

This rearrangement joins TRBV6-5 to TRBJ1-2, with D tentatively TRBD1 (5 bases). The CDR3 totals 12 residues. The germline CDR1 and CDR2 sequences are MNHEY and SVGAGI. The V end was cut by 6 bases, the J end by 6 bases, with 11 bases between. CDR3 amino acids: CASSRDSNGYTF. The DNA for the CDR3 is TGTGCCAGCAGCCGGGACTCTAATGGCTACACCTTC.

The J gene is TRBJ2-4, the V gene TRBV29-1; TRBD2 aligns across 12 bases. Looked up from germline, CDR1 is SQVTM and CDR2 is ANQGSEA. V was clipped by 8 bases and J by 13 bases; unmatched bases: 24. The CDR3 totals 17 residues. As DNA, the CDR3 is TGCAGCATTGTTTTGGTCCCCCGACTAGCGGGGGAGTACGAACAGTACTTC. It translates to CSIVLVPRLAGEYEQYF.

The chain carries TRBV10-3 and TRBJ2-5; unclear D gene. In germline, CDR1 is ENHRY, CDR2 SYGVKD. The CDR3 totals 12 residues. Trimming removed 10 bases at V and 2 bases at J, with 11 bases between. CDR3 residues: CATSFEQETQYF. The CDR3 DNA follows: TGTGCCACGTCTTTTGAGCAAGAGACCCAGTACTTC.

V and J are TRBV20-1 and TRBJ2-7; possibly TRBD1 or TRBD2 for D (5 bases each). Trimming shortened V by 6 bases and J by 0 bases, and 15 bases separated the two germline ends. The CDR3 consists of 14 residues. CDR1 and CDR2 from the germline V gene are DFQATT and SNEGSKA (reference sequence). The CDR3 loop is CSAYRDQSSYEQYF. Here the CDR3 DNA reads TGCAGTGCATACCGGGACCAGAGCTCCTACGAGCAGTACTTC.

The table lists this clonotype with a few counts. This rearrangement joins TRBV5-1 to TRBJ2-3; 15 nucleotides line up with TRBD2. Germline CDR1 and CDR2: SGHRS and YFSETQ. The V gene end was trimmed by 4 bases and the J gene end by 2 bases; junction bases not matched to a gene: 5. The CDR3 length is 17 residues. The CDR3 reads CASSVGLAGGYTDTQYF. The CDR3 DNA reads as TGCGCCAGCAGCGTCGGACTAGCGGGAGGGTACACAGATACGCAGTATTTT.